One sample yielded the 22 T cell receptor beta chains listed below, sequenced in a study of vaccination and CD4 T cells after COVID-19. Treatment: roughly 10-day PBMC culture with coronavirus spike peptide pools or control peptides (ViraFEST assay). Cultured CD4+ T cells had their DNA profiled by the Oncomine TCR Beta short-read assay. TCRdb passed the PCR reads through MiXCR, listing each CDR3 protein once. The sample has around 4,800 distinct CDR3 sequences, about 20% seen once. These receptors are not linked to any known antigen. What was sequenced was CD4+ T cells from blood, cultured in vitro. Every receptor here comes from a human donor who had recovered from COVID-19.

This sequence joins TRBV6-1 and TRBJ1-6; D unclear. CDR3 length: 12 residues. Germline V gene sequence: CDR1 MNHNS, CDR2 SASEGT. V lost 6 bases and J 11 bases, leaving 11 bases between the germline ends. The CDR3 DNA is TGTGCCAGCAGAACTTCAGAGACACCCCTCCACTTT. As protein: CASRTSETPLHF.

This clonotype was seen a handful of times. This chain joins TRBV28 and TRBJ1-2; D gene unclear. The V end lost 2 bases, the J end lost 7 bases, and 5 bases lay between the germline ends. Germline V lookup: CDR1 MDHEN, CDR2 SYDVKM. The CDR3 is 11 residues long. The CDR3 nucleotides read TGTGCCAGCAGTTTACGGGGTGGCTACACCTTC. Translated: CASSLRGGYTF.

By sample fraction, this clonotype is medium-sized. The chain joins TRBV28 to TRBJ1-2; D ambiguous. Trimming pared 7 bases from V and 0 bases from J, leaving 9 bases between. Germline V CDR1 and CDR2: MDHEN, SYDVKM. The CDR3 totals 13 residues. The CDR3 sequence is CASTDGTNYGYTF. The DNA of the CDR3 is TGTGCCAGCACGGATGGAACTAACTATGGCTACACCTTC.

This chain links TRBV3-1 with TRBJ1-2; 8 bases are shared with TRBD1. V gave up 6 bases and J gave up 8 bases; unmatched junction bases: 11. This CDR3 is built from 14 residues. Germline CDR1 LGHDT, CDR2 YNNKEL (reference sequence). The CDR3 reads CASSPGPGGGGYTF. Written as DNA, the CDR3 is TGTGCCAGCAGTCCAGGCCCAGGGGGCGGCGGCTACACCTTC.

The V call is TRBV6-1, the J call TRBJ2-5; D is possibly TRBD2 (7 bases). The CDR3 runs 15 residues. Per the germline V gene, CDR1 is MNHNS and CDR2 is SASEGT. V lost 7 bases and J 0 bases, leaving 15 bases between the germline ends. Here the CDR3 DNA reads TGTGCCAGCACTAAGGGGGGGAGGAACCAAGAGACCCAGTACTTC. It specifies CASTKGGRNQETQYF.

Points on this clonotype: One junction end does not reproduce the germline sequence, and a read error may be involved. V is TRBV6-1 and J is TRBJ2-1; D is ambiguous. Germline loops: CDR1 MNHNS, CDR2 SASEGT. This CDR3 comprises 14 residues. This CDR3 is CAISVNLSYNEQFF. The CDR3 DNA is TGTGCCATCAGTGTAAACCTATCCTACAATGAGCAGTTCTTC.

This clonotype is medium-sized. The chain carries TRBV20-1 and TRBJ2-3; possible D gene TRBD2, 6 bases. The germline V gene encodes CDR1 DFQATT and CDR2 SNEGSKA (reference sequence). V lost 2 bases and J lost 0, with 15 bases in between. This CDR3 spans 16 amino acids. The CDR3 DNA sequence: TGCAGTGCTAGATCCATGACTAGGTCCAGCACAGATACGCAGTATTTT. Translation: CSARSMTRSSTDTQYF.

V usage is TRBV10-3 and J usage is TRBJ2-7; TRBD1 aligns across 10 bases. CDR3 length: 15 amino acids. Germline V CDR1 and CDR2: ENHRY, SYGVKD. Trimming removed 11 bases from V and 5 bases from J; junction bases left unmatched: 15. CDR3 nucleotide sequence: TGTGCCGTCGGGGGACAGGGGAAGGTCAGGGACGAGCAGTACTTC. Translating it yields CAVGGQGKVRDEQYF.

This clonotype is medium-sized by share. This chain links TRBV12-3 or TRBV12-4 with TRBJ1-2; TRBD1 might be the D (6 bases). The V and J ends lost 6 bases and 12 bases respectively, with 14 bases between them. This CDR3 has 11 residues. The CDR3: CASSGGGAHTF. The CDR3 bases are TGTGCCAGCAGCGGTGGGGGGGCGCACACCTTC.

This chain joins TRBV6-1 and TRBJ1-6, with 10 bases matching TRBD1. Germline CDR1 and CDR2: MNHNS and SASEGT. The length of the CDR3 is 15 residues. With V trimmed by 5 bases and J by 10 bases, 8 bases remained unmatched. The CDR3 here is CASSISGTGESPLHF. The CDR3 DNA sequence: TGTGCCAGCAGTATCTCCGGGACAGGGGAGTCACCCCTCCACTTT.

The V call is TRBV25-1, the J call TRBJ1-3, with TRBD1 identical over 8 bases. The germline V gene encodes CDR1 MGHDK and CDR2 SYGVNS. Trimming removed 4 bases from V and 4 bases from J; junction bases left unmatched: 3. This CDR3 region has 14 residues. CDR3 residues: CASSVAGGGNTIYF. In DNA, the CDR3 is TGTGCCAGCAGTGTGGCAGGGGGCGGAAACACCATATATTTT.

Here the CDR3 reads CAWSDETGLGANVLTF. The CDR3 coding sequence is TGTGCCTGGAGTGATGAGACAGGGTTAGGGGCCAACGTCCTGACTTTC. The chain links TRBV30 to TRBJ2-6; TRBD1 matches 7 bases. This CDR3 contains 16 residues. Germline CDR1 reads GTSNPN; CDR2 reads SVGIG (reference sequence). V lost 1 base and J lost 4; bases outside the gene matches: 7.

The chain combines TRBV28 with TRBJ2-1, with D tentatively TRBD2 (6 bases). This CDR3 region has 13 residues. Germline V gene lookup returns CDR1 MDHEN and CDR2 SYDVKM. V was pared by 8 bases and J by 6 bases, with 14 bases between. The CDR3 is CASDTGTVNEQFF. The CDR3 nucleotides read TGTGCCAGCGATACCGGGACTGTCAATGAGCAGTTCTTC.

The V gene is TRBV5-5, the J gene TRBJ1-5, with TRBD1 matching over 8 bases. CDR3 length: 14 residues. The V and J ends lost 4 bases and 6 bases, in that order; junction bases with no gene match: 6. Germline V gene sequence: CDR1 SGHKS, CDR2 YYEKEE (reference sequence). The DNA for the CDR3 is TGTGCCAGCAGCCAAACAGGGGGTGGTCAGCCCCAGCATTTT. Translated: CASSQTGGGQPQHF.

This clonotype was seen only a few times. V usage is TRBV15 and J usage is TRBJ2-7; 8 bases match TRBD1. V shed 0 bases and J 5 bases; nucleotides not matched to a gene: 6. Germline CDR1 LNHNV, CDR2 YYDKDF (reference sequence). The CDR3 loop spans 15 amino acids. CDR3 residues: CATSRDWNRGNEQYF. The DNA for the CDR3 is TGTGCCACCAGCAGAGATTGGAACAGGGGGAACGAGCAGTACTTC.

The chain recombines TRBV2 with TRBJ1-2; no definite D call. V was trimmed by 7 bases and J by 0 bases, leaving 12 bases between them. The CDR3 length is 14 residues. The germline gives CDR1 SNHLY, CDR2 FYNNEI. DNA of the CDR3: TGTGCCAGCAAACGGGCGGTAACTAACTATGGCTACACCTTC. Translating gives CASKRAVTNYGYTF.

J is TRBJ2-2 and V is TRBV15; D might be TRBD1 (6 bases). Deletions cut 1 base from V and 2 bases from J, with 8 bases between. The CDR3 is 15 residues long. Germline V CDR1 and CDR2: LNHNV, YYDKDF (reference sequence). The CDR3 coding sequence is TGTGCCACCAGCAGAGGGGACACCAACACCGGGGAGCTGTTTTTT. Amino acids: CATSRGDTNTGELFF.

This CDR3 is CASSYAGTGVRSAGYTF. DNA of the CDR3: TGTGCCAGCAGTTACGCCGGGACAGGGGTTAGAAGTGCTGGCTACACCTTC. The genes are TRBV6-5 and TRBJ1-2; 10 positions agree with TRBD1. Trimming at V came to 2 bases and at J to 7 bases, leaving 13 bases not matched to a gene. This CDR3 has 17 amino acids. Per the germline V gene, CDR1 is MNHEY and CDR2 is SVGAGI.

This clonotype qualifies as medium-sized (0.01 to 0.1%). The V call is TRBV18, the J call TRBJ2-5; no definite D call. V lost 3 bases, J lost 1 base, and 6 bases lay in between. Germline loops: CDR1 KGHSH, CDR2 LQKENI. The CDR3 extends over 13 amino acids. CDR3: CASSPGLQETQYF. DNA for the CDR3: TGTGCCAGCTCACCCGGGCTCCAAGAGACCCAGTACTTC.

This clonotype was recorded a few times. The J gene is TRBJ1-2, the V gene TRBV2; D not resolved. Germline loops: CDR1 SNHLY, CDR2 FYNNEI. The CDR3 has 14 residues. Trimming took 6 bases from V and 4 from J, leaving 15 bases between them. This CDR3 reads CASSQDPKGYGYTF. DNA for the CDR3: TGTGCCAGCAGCCAGGACCCTAAGGGCTATGGCTACACCTTC.

This clonotype came up a few times. The chain has TRBV20-1 and TRBJ1-1, with D hard to call. Per germline, CDR1 DFQATT and CDR2 SNEGSKA (reference sequence). The V gene lost 3 bases and the J gene lost 0 bases, with 8 bases spanning the gap. The CDR3 length is 13 residues. For the CDR3, the DNA is TGCAGTGCTAGCGGCCGGTTGAACACTGAAGCTTTCTTT. Translating it yields CSASGRLNTEAFF.

V is TRBV12-3 or TRBV12-4 and J is TRBJ1-5; D gene unclear. This CDR3 is 13 amino acids long. Trimming pared 0 bases from V and 0 bases from J, leaving 0 bases between. This CDR3 is CASSLASNQPQHF. The CDR3 region has the DNA TGTGCCAGCAGTTTAGCTAGCAATCAGCCCCAGCATTTT.